This record looks at one T cell receptor (beta chain) sequence and its context. Antigen: not known. Generated by immunoSEQ multiplex PCR, the TCRdb table keeps only in-frame clones and is missing some. The sample lists 32,000 or so clones, 86% occurring once. The time point here: cycle 4 day 1 (C4D1), after 6 weeks of nivolumab. Each patient's relapse followed autologous stem cell transplantation, and brentuximab vedotin exposure varied. The CD4+ T cells used were purified from thawed PBMCs through magnetic negative selection. Trimming at V came to 4 bases and at J to 1 base, leaving 1 base not matched to a gene. Germline loops: CDR1 MNHNS, CDR2 SASEGT. The CDR3 has 15 residues. The data stem from a study of PD-1 blockade in classical Hodgkin lymphoma. Broader study findings: Complete responders' diversity at baseline resembled that of newly diagnosed patients.

The genes are TRBV6-1 and TRBJ1-5, with 10 nucleotides matching TRBD1. This receptor was identified in a human donor with classical Hodgkin lymphoma. Here the sequenced sample was CD4+ T cells from blood, taken before the fourth cycle of nivolumab. This CDR3 reads CASSGQGASNQPQHF. The CDR3, as DNA: TGTGCCAGCAGTGGACAGGGGGCGAGCAATCAGCCCCAGCATTTT.